This T cell receptor (beta chain) was profiled in a study of T cell responses to AZD1222 COVID-19 vaccine. Study-level results: The study found Spike-specific TCR breadth and depth rose after two AZD1222 doses. Scientists sampled the repertoires only once the peak T cell response had passed.

TCRdb's copy holds only in-frame clones and misses some; the assay was immunoSEQ multiplex PCR. The sample gives 85,000 to 130,000 clones, 80% to 90% of which show up once; about 8.7% is in the top ten. V shed 7 bases and J shed 0 bases, with 14 bases lying between them. The CDR3 runs to 15 residues. The V gene's germline CDR1 is SGDLS and CDR2 YYNGEE. About this clone itself: Its antigen remains unknown.

The input for sequencing was peripheral blood, taken on day 0 of AZD1222 vaccination. The chain combines TRBV9 with TRBJ1-5, with a tentative D call TRBD1 (6 bases). The TCR comes from an adult in good health. This CDR3 is CASSRGQSSNQPQHF. The CDR3 DNA is TGTGCCAGCTCCCGAGGACAGAGTAGCAATCAGCCCCAGCATTTT.